This T cell receptor beta chain was profiled in a study of cytomegalovirus exposure and HLA in healthy donors (TCRdb year 2017). Regarding the research as a whole: An earlier analysis of roughly 570 of the donors reported approximately 260 Gb of sequence data and 117 million unique TCR beta sequences obtained from 150 million to 200 million T cells. Around 330 gigabases of sequencing data and around 88 million unique TCR sequences made up an early release that covered nearly 650 HLA-typed donors. Of the 300 to 500 genotyped donors, 65% to 90% were placed in the genetic ancestry cluster associated with self-reported Caucasian donors. The study aimed to test whether signatures of past pathogen exposure could be identified by cataloging public T cell receptors. The study used immunosequencing to profile the T cell repertoires of under 700 subjects and linked those repertoires to cytomegalovirus serostatus. Besides the first cohort of roughly 660 subjects, a separate validation cohort made up of 120 different subjects was used. To predict cytomegalovirus infection status, the study combined high-throughput TCR immunosequencing, statistical association of individual TCRs with disease status, and machine learning. In a later analysis, previously published TCR beta repertoires from 666 donors were re-analyzed and high-resolution HLA genotyping was added so that TCR occurrence patterns could be studied. The later analysis used no new phenotypic data to find candidate immune exposures, relying instead on TCR beta sequences and their occurrence across donors. An earlier analysis of some 500 of the donors used high-throughput TCR beta sequencing to judge whether each TCR beta V gene segment behaved as functional or pseudogenic. Alongside the repertoire data, information on donor age, sex, ethnicity and CMV serostatus was compiled. A later genetic analysis took genome-wide SNP genotypes for about three fifths of the roughly 670 donors and used that subset as a discovery cohort. Every repertoire in the discovery cohort had been generated on one and the same sequencing platform. HLA typing covered class I and class II loci at four-digit resolution. Typing coverage varied by locus: about 629-640 donors for A, B, C, DRB1 and DQB1; roughly 560 for DQA1; more than 600 for DPA1; under 490 for DPB1. Roughly 5 DR-DQ haplotypes were handled as single units for association and clustering because linkage in the cohort was strong. Among 350 to 400 genotyped donors of the cohort, an average of about 240,000 unique TCR beta nucleotide sequences were sequenced per donor, around 20% of them non-productive.

This clone has just one count. Its antigen is not yet known. Within one base of it there is no much larger clone, and no base qualities were kept. V lost 1 base and J lost 9 bases; the stretch between them is 10 bases long. Reading the germline V gene (reference sequence) gives CDR1 SEHNR and CDR2 FQNEAQ. Reading from cysteine to phenylalanine, the CDR3 counts 12 amino acids. Only the CDR3 portion is preserved as DNA: 36 bases, with reading frame beginning at the first base. The cohort was made up of approximately 670 healthy bone marrow donors. At the time of sampling, every cohort member was nominally healthy, though immune exposures that went unrecorded were likely present. The donor was CMV seronegative and belonged to the group of around 350 seronegative cohort members. Every donor gave a peripheral blood sample, and the peripheral blood mononuclear cells from that sample were used for TCR beta sequencing. The Qiagen DNeasy Blood Extraction Kit was used to extract genomic DNA from the blood cell samples.

Library prep was done by the immunoSEQ multiplex PCR assay. The multiplex PCR relied on a mix of 60 forward primers for TCR Vbeta segments and 13 reverse primers for TCR Jbeta segments. Amplification of the CDR3 region of rearranged TCR beta genes was performed with a multiplex PCR assay on genomic DNA. Amplified TCR beta libraries were sequenced as 87-base-pair reads on the Illumina HiSeq System. Regarding the original processing steps: In a later analysis, roughly 80 million unique TCR beta chains were counted across the 650 to 750 repertoires, and some 10 million of these chains were shared by at least two donors. Raw reads were error-corrected and collapsed into unique sequences by a nearest-neighbor algorithm in which closely related sequences were merged to remove PCR and sequencing errors. To assign V, D and J gene segments, CDR3 sequences were aligned to IMGT reference sequences. For a sequence to be retained, a match of at least six nucleotides to both a V gene segment and a J gene segment was required. Rearrangements were classified as productive when the CDR3 lacked stop codons and remained in frame with V and J, and all other rearrangements were classified as non-productive. Following IMGT convention, CDR3 was defined as the stretch from the second conserved V-encoded cysteine to the conserved J-encoded phenylalanine. The earlier analysis of a few hundred of the donors excluded sequences that lacked an unambiguous match to a single V gene segment. In an earlier analysis of approximately 560 of the donors, a V segment was called functional when productive rearrangements were above 56.7%, and segregating when the standard deviation between donors exceeded 5%. To diagnose cytomegalovirus status from the catalog of TCR beta chain sequences, a statistical classification framework was built. In a later analysis, V and J genes were assigned by comparing TCR nucleotide sequences against IMGT/GENE-DB human TR gene sequences. A later analysis assigned CDR3 sequences and most-parsimonious VDJ recombination scenarios with the TCRdist pipeline. A later analysis defined each TCR beta chain by its CDR3 amino acid sequence plus V-gene family, and excluded reads lacking a unique V-gene family. A later analysis removed 592 highly shared, low-generation-probability nucleotide sequences to deal with suspected cross-contamination and a sequencing artifact. In a later analysis, a clonal expansion index was calculated for each public chain from normalized within-repertoire ranks of inferred template counts. Generation probabilities in a later analysis came from a VDJ recombination model fitted to out-of-frame rearrangements, and those results were checked against IGoR. In a later analysis, hypergeometric tests were used to score TCR-TCR, TCR-HLA and TCR-CMV co-occurrence, with a repertoire-size bias correction applied to TCR pairs. False discovery rates were estimated in a later analysis by permuting HLA or CMV assignments 20 times. In a later analysis, co-occurring TCRs were grouped using DBSCAN, with TCRdist sequence similarity added in when clustering inside HLA-allele-positive subsets. For co-occurrence clustering, repertoires with fewer than 30,000 or more than 120,000 public chains were excluded, along with several repertoires with anomalous nucleotide sharing. The immuneACCESS repertoire file appears here via TCRdb, limited to in-frame rearrangements. These files lack a portion of the clones; in checked studies, under half of the deficit traces to unresolved V genes, and the cause of the others is not known. V, J and clone size were drawn from that table, and D and trimming were deduced from the DNA. Counted in this sample were tens of thousands of clones; around 73% of them appeared once. The leading ten clones occupy roughly 5.5% of the sample.

On the study overall, not on this receptor specifically: Broadly in line with IMGT annotations, most TCR beta V segments showed up in productive rearrangements about 87% or about 30% of the time in an earlier analysis of 587 of the donors. Several of the top co-occurrence clusters appeared to be linked to parvovirus B19, influenza, CMV and Epstein-Barr virus, according to a later analysis. In this cohort, only TCR beta chains were sequenced, and detectable features were limited by the absence of alpha or paired-chain data. A cluster of highly shared sequence variants was judged likely to represent a technical artifact of the sequencing pipeline. Compared with the roughly 670-donor mean, donors in an Asian-associated ancestry cluster had fewer N-insertions in productive TCRs, according to a later genetic analysis. The only immune exposure information available for the cohort was CMV serostatus. The earlier analysis of approximately 540 of the donors excluded some 16 rarely observed V segments, including chromosome 9 orphons, because counts were too low. Linkage disequilibrium might explain the correlated functional status among segregating V segments, but an unknown experimental factor could not be ruled out. Some IMGT-functional V segments, including TRBV6-2 and TRBV6-3, could not be told apart with the 87-base-pair reads, so those segments were excluded. When HLA alleles, especially DR and DQ, strongly co-occurred, attributing TCR associations to individual alleles was difficult. In a later analysis, HLA-associated TCR beta chains showed more clonal expansion and lower generation probabilities than non-associated chains that were equally common. Presence/absence analyses assumed roughly uniform sequencing depth across donors, an assumption that may not hold. A later analysis associated roughly 17,000 TCR beta sequences with specific HLA alleles at a false discovery rate of 0.05. In vitro tests confirmed that three of the cytomegalovirus-associated TCR beta chains recognize cytomegalovirus antigens. While some public TCRs were present in many individuals, most TCR sequences turned up only very rarely across donors. A further reported finding was that TCR beta sequences accurately predicted the HLA-A and HLA-B alleles for most subjects in the first cohort. A later analysis found that TCR association rates varied across HLA loci, with DRB1 alleles showing the most associated TCRs and HLA-C alleles the fewest. A later analysis found that most CMV-associated TCR beta chains appeared HLA-restricted, with HLA associations seemingly driven largely by CMV exposure. The study gave a list of under 200 TCR beta chains associated with cytomegalovirus. It was suggested by the authors that the approach could potentially be generalized to other disease states and immunological phenotypes. In both the original and validation cohorts, the classifier was reported to diagnose cytomegalovirus status with high specificity and sensitivity. An association between a missense DCLRE1C variant and V-gene and J-gene trimming of TCR beta chains was found in a later genetic analysis and replicated in an independent cohort. Because some donors lacked HLA typing at each locus, the association tests relied only on the typed subset.

The TCR was taken from a man aged 45 to 65 in good health and CMV-seronegative. The chain joins TRBV7-9 to TRBJ2-7; 5 matching bases give a weak D call of TRBD2. Material for sequencing was PBMCs. At the DNA level, the sequence is TGTGCCAGCAGCTTAGAATCCCGGGGGCAGTACTTC. It translates as CASSLESRGQYF.